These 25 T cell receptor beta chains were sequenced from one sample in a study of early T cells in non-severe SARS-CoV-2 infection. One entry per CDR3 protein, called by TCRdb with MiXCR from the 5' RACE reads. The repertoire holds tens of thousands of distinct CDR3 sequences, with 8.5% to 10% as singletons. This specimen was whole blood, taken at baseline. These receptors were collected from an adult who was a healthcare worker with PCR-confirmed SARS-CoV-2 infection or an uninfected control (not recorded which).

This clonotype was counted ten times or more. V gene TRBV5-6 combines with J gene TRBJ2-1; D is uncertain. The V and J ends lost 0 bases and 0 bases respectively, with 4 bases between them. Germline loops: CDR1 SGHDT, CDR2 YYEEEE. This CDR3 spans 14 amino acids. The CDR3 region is CASSLDSSYNEQFF. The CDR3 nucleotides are TGTGCCAGCAGCTTGGATAGCTCCTACAATGAGCAGTTCTTC.

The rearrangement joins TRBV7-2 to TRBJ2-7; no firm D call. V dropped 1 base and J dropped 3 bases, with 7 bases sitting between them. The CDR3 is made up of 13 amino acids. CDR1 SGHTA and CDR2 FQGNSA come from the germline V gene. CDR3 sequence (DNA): TGTGCCAGCAGCTTAGATCCGTACTACGAGCAGTACTTC. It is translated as CASSLDPYYEQYF.

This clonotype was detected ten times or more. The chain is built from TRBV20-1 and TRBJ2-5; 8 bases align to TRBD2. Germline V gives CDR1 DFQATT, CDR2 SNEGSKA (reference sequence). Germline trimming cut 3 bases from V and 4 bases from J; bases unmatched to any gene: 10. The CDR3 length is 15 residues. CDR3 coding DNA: TGCAGTGCTAGTCCACCTACGGGGGGGGGAGAGACCCAGTACTTC. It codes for CSASPPTGGGETQYF.

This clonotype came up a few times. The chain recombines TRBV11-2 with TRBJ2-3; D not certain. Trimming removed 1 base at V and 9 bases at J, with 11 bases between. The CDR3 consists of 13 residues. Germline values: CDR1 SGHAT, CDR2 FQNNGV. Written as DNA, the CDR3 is TGTGCCAGCAGCTTAGTTCGGGCTCCGACGCAGTATTTT. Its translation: CASSLVRAPTQYF.

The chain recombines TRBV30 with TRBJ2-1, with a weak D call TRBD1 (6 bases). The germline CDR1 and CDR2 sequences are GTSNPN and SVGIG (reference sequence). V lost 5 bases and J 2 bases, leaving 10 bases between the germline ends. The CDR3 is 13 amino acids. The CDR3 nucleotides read TGTGCCTGGGCACAGGGTCCCTACAATGAGCAGTTCTTC. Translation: CAWAQGPYNEQFF.

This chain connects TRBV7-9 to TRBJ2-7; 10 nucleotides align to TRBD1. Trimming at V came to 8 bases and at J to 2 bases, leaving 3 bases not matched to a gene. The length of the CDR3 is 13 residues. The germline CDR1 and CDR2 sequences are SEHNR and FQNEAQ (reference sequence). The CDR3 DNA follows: TGTGCCAGCTCCGGGACAGGGGCCTACGAGCAGTACTTC. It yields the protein CASSGTGAYEQYF.

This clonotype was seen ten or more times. The CDR3 loop reads CSVGYGGQGTEAFF. DNA of the CDR3: TGCAGCGTGGGATATGGGGGGCAGGGAACTGAAGCTTTCTTT. V usage is TRBV29-1 and J usage is TRBJ1-1, with TRBD1 as a possible D gene (6 bases). V lost 6 bases to trimming and J lost 5 bases, with 19 bases between them. The CDR3 sequence is 14 residues long. Per the germline V gene, CDR1 is SQVTM and CDR2 is ANQGSEA.

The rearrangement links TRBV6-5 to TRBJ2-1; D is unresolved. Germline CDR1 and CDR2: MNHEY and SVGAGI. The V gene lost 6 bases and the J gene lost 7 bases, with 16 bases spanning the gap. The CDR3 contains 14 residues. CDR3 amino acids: CASSLTAAFNEQFF. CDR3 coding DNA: TGTGCCAGCAGCCTGACTGCCGCGTTTAATGAGCAGTTCTTC.

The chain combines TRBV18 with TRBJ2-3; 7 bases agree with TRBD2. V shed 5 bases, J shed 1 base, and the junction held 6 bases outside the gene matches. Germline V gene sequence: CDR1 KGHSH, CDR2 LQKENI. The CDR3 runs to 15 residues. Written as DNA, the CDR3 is TGTGCCAGCTCATCCTCTAGCGGACGCACAGATACGCAGTATTTT. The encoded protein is CASSSSSGRTDTQYF. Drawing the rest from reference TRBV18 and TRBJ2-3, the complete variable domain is NAGVMQNPRHLVRRRGQEARLRCSPMKGHSHVYWYRQLPEEGLKFMVYLQKENIIDESGMPKERFSAEFPKEGPSILRIQQVVRGDSAAYFCASSSSSGRTDTQYFGPGTRLTVL.

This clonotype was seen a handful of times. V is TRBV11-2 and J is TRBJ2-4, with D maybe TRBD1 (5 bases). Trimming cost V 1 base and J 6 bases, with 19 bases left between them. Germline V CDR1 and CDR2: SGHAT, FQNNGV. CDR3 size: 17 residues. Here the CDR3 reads CASSLGRVWRRGNIQYF. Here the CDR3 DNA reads TGTGCCAGCAGCTTAGGCAGGGTATGGCGTAGGGGAAACATTCAGTACTTC.

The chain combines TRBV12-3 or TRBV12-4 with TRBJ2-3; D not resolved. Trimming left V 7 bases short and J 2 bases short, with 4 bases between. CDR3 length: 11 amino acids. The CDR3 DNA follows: TGTGCCAGCACCGACACAGATACGCAGTATTTT. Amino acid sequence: CASTDTDTQYF.

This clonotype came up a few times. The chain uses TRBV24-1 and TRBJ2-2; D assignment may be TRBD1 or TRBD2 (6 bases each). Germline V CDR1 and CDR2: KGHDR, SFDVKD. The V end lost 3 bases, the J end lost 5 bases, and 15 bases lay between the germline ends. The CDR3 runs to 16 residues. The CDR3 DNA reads TGTGCCACCAGTGATCGGGGGCGCCGAGGGACCGGGGAGCTGTTTTTT. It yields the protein CATSDRGRRGTGELFF.

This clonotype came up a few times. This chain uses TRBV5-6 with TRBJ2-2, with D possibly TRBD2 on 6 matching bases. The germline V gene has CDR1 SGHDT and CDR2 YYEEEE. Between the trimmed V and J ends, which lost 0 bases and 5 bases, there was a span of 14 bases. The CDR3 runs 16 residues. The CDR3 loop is CASSLERRVGTGELFF. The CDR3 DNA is TGTGCCAGCAGCTTGGAGCGGAGGGTTGGTACCGGGGAGCTGTTTTTT.

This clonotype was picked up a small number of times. CDR3 region: CASLGLGLAPLHF. In DNA form, the CDR3 reads TGTGCCAGCTTGGGGCTGGGGTTGGCACCCCTCCACTTT. The chain employs TRBV7-2 and TRBJ1-6; D may be TRBD1 (5 bases). CDR1 is SGHTA, CDR2 FQGNSA, per germline. The CDR3 covers 13 residues. V lost 8 bases and J lost 11, with 16 bases in between.

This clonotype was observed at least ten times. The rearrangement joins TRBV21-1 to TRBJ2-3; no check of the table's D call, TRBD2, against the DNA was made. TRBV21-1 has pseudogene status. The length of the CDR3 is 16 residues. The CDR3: CASGPGLAGVPDTQYF. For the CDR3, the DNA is TGTGCCAGCGGACCCGGACTAGCGGGAGTCCCAGATACGCAGTATTTT.

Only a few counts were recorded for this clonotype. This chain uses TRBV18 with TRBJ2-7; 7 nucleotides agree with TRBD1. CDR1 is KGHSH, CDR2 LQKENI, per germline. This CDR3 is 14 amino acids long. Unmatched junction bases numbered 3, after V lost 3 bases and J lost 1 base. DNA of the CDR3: TGTGCCAGCTCACCTCAGGACAGGTCCTACGAGCAGTACTTC. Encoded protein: CASSPQDRSYEQYF.

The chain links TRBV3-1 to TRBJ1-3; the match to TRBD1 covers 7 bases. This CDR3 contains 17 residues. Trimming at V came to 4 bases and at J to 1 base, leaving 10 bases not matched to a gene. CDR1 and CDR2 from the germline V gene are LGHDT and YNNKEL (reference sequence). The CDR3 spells CASSLAGRQGSGNTIYF. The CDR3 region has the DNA TGTGCCAGCAGCCTCGCGGGGCGACAGGGATCTGGAAACACCATATATTTT.

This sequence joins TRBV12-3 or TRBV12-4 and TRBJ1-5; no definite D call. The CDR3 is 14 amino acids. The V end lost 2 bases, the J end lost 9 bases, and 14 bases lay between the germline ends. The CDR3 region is CASSLKDLQPPQHF. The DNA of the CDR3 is TGTGCCAGCAGTTTAAAGGACCTCCAGCCGCCCCAGCATTTT.

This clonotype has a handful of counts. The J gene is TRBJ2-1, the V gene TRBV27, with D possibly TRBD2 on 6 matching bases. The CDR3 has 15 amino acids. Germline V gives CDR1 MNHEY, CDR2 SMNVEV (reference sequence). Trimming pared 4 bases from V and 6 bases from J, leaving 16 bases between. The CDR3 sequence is CASSSGQEGFNEQFF. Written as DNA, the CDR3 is TGTGCCAGCAGTTCAGGGCAGGAGGGATTCAATGAGCAGTTCTTC.

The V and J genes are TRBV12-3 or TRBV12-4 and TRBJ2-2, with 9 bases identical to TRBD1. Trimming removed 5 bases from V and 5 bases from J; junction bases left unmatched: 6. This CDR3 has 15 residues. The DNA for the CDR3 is TGTGCCAGCAGTCAACGACAGGGGGGGACCGGGGAGCTGTTTTTT. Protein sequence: CASSQRQGGTGELFF.

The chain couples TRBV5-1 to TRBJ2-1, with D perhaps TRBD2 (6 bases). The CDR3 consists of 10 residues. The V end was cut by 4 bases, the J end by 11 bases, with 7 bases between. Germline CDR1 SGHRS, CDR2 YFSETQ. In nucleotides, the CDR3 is TGCGCCAGCAGCGGGACTCAGCAGTTCTTC. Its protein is CASSGTQQFF.

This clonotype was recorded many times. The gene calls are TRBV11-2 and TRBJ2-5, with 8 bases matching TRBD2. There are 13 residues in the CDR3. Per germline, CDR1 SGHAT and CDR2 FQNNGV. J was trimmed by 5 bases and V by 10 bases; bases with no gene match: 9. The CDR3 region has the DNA TGTGCCACCAGAGCGGGAGTATTGGAGACCCAGTACTTC. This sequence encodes CATRAGVLETQYF. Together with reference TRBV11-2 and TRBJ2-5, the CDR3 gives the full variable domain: EAGVAQSPRYKIIEKRQSVAFWCNPISGHATLYWYQQILGQGPKLLIQFQNNGVVDDSQLPKDRFSAERLKGVDSTLKIQPAKLEDSAVYLCATRAGVLETQYFGPGTRLLVL.

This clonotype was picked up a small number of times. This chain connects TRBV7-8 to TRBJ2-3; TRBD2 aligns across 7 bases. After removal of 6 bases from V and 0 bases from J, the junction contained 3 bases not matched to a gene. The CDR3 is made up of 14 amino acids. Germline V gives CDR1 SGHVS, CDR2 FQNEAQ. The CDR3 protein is CASSLAVSTDTQYF. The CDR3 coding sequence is TGTGCCAGCAGTCTAGCGGTCAGCACAGATACGCAGTATTTT.

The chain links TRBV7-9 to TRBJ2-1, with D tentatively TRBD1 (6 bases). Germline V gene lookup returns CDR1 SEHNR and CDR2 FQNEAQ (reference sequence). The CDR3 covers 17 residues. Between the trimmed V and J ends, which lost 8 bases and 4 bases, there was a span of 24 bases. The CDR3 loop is CASGLERKGVRYNEQFF. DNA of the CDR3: TGTGCCAGCGGATTAGAAAGGAAGGGGGTCAGATACAATGAGCAGTTCTTC. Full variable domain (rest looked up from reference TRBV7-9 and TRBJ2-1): DTGVSQNPRHKITKRGQNVTFRCDPISEHNRLYWYRQTLGQGPEFLTYFQNEAQLEKSRLLSDRFSAERPKGSFSTLEIQRTEQGDSAMYLCASGLERKGVRYNEQFFGPGTRLTVL.

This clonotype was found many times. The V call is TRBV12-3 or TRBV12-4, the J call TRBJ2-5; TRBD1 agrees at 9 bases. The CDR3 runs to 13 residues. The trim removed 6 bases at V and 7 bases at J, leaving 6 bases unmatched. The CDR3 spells CASRGQGIGTQYF. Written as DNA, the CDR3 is TGTGCCAGCAGGGGACAGGGTATAGGGACCCAGTACTTC.